This is a list of T cell receptor beta chains from one sample in a study of cytomegalovirus exposure and HLA in healthy donors. Here immunoSEQ multiplex PCR was the method, and the copy in TCRdb shows in-frame clones only, minus some. Here the sample spans tens of thousands of clones, 9.5% to 13% being singletons. Sequencing input: PBMCs. The origin of the receptors is a man aged 55 to 70 in good health and CMV-seropositive. Both conserved end residues are part of each CDR3. The D gene is left open where the match is weak. Expanded clones get a size class; other rows say once, few or many, or leave the size out.

CDR3 protein: CASSLPMRAKNYGYTF; CDR3 DNA: TGTGCCAGCAGCTTACCGATGAGGGCGAAGAACTATGGCTACACCTTC; clone size: few; V gene: TRBV13; D gene: -; J gene: TRBJ1-2
CDR3 protein: CASSRTGDSPLHF; CDR3 DNA: TGTGCCAGCTCACGGACAGGGGATTCACCCCTCCACTTT; clone size: few; V gene: TRBV18; D gene: TRBD1; J gene: TRBJ1-6
CDR3 protein: CAWSLGQAGELFF; CDR3 DNA: TGTGCCTGGAGTCTTGGGCAAGCTGGGGAGCTGTTTTTT; clone size: few; V gene: TRBV30; D gene: -; J gene: TRBJ2-2
CDR3 protein: CAWKRNAYEQYF; CDR3 DNA: TGTGCCTGGAAGCGCAATGCCTACGAGCAGTACTTC; clone size: -; V gene: TRBV30; D gene: -; J gene: TRBJ2-7
CDR3 protein: CASSVGRGWKGANVLTF; CDR3 DNA: TGTGCCAGCAGCGTAGGAAGGGGGTGGAAAGGGGCCAACGTCCTGACTTTC; clone size: few; V gene: TRBV9; D gene: -; J gene: TRBJ2-6
CDR3 protein: CATSRDQGVEKLFF; CDR3 DNA: TGTGCCACCAGCAGAGATCAGGGTGTTGAAAAACTGTTTTTT; clone size: few; V gene: TRBV15; D gene: -; J gene: TRBJ1-4
CDR3 protein: CASSLEADYGYTF; CDR3 DNA: TGCGCCAGCAGCTTGGAGGCGGATTATGGCTACACCTTC; clone size: few; V gene: TRBV5-1; D gene: -; J gene: TRBJ1-2
CDR3 protein: CASTPAGGVETGELFF; CDR3 DNA: TGTGCCAGCACCCCTGCGGGGGGGGTAGAAACCGGGGAGCTGTTTTTT; clone size: few; V gene: TRBV7-3; D gene: TRBD2; J gene: TRBJ2-2
CDR3 protein: CASSQDPGQRGYGSNQPQHF; CDR3 DNA: TGCGCCAGCAGCCAAGATCCCGGGCAAAGGGGTTATGGGAGCAATCAGCCCCAGCATTTT; clone size: -; V gene: TRBV4-1; D gene: -; J gene: TRBJ1-5
CDR3 protein: CASSLGTGYNEQFF; CDR3 DNA: TGTGCCAGCAGCTTGGGGACAGGGTACAATGAGCAGTTCTTC; clone size: few; V gene: TRBV7-6; D gene: TRBD1; J gene: TRBJ2-1
CDR3 protein: CASSIKARGGNEQFF; CDR3 DNA: TGTGCCAGTAGTATAAAGGCCCGGGGTGGGAATGAGCAGTTCTTC; clone size: -; V gene: TRBV19; D gene: -; J gene: TRBJ2-1
CDR3 protein: CAISKGTEYGYTF; CDR3 DNA: TGTGCCATCAGCAAGGGGACAGAATATGGCTACACCTTC; clone size: few; V gene: TRBV10-3; D gene: TRBD1; J gene: TRBJ1-2
CDR3 protein: CASSEGQGAGTGELFF; CDR3 DNA: TGTGCCAGCAGTGAGGGACAGGGGGCTGGTACCGGGGAGCTGTTTTTT; clone size: -; V gene: TRBV2; D gene: TRBD1; J gene: TRBJ2-2
CDR3 protein: CASSTTDYYGYTF; CDR3 DNA: TGCGCCAGCAGCACCACAGATTACTATGGCTACACCTTC; clone size: -; V gene: TRBV5-1; D gene: -; J gene: TRBJ1-2
CDR3 protein: CASSLELRSSYEQYF; CDR3 DNA: TGTGCCAGCAGCTTAGAACTACGTAGCTCCTACGAGCAGTACTTC; clone size: few; V gene: TRBV7-2; D gene: -; J gene: TRBJ2-7
CDR3 protein: CAWSGDSSYNEQFF; CDR3 DNA: TGTGCCTGGAGTGGGGACAGCTCCTACAATGAGCAGTTCTTC; clone size: -; V gene: TRBV30; D gene: TRBD1; J gene: TRBJ2-1
CDR3 protein: CASSLDPGTQNIQYF; CDR3 DNA: TGTGCCAGCAGCTTAGATCCCGGGACTCAAAACATTCAGTACTTC; clone size: few; V gene: TRBV11-2; D gene: -; J gene: TRBJ2-4
CDR3 protein: CASSTGQLQSSGNTIYF; CDR3 DNA: TGTGCCAGCAGCACGGGACAGTTACAGAGCTCTGGAAACACCATATATTTT; clone size: -; V gene: TRBV11-3; D gene: TRBD1; J gene: TRBJ1-3
CDR3 protein: CASSYGWYEGTEAFF; CDR3 DNA: TGTGCCAGCAGTTACGGGTGGTATGAGGGCACTGAAGCTTTCTTT; clone size: few; V gene: TRBV6-6; D gene: -; J gene: TRBJ1-1
CDR3 protein: CASSIVQDYGYTF; CDR3 DNA: TGTGCCAGTAGTATAGTCCAGGACTATGGCTACACCTTC; clone size: few; V gene: TRBV19; D gene: -; J gene: TRBJ1-2
CDR3 protein: CASNLEAYSTDTQYF; CDR3 DNA: TGTGCCAGCAACCTCGAGGCCTACAGCACAGATACGCAGTATTTT; clone size: few; V gene: TRBV7-2; D gene: -; J gene: TRBJ2-3
CDR3 protein: CASSSGTGFGNTIYF; CDR3 DNA: TGTGCCAGCAGTTCCGGCACAGGGTTCGGAAACACCATATATTTT; clone size: -; V gene: TRBV6-5; D gene: -; J gene: TRBJ1-3
CDR3 protein: CASSQGVEDEKLFF; CDR3 DNA: TGTGCCAGCAGCCAGGGGGTAGAGGATGAAAAACTGTTTTTT; clone size: -; V gene: TRBV6-1; D gene: TRBD1; J gene: TRBJ1-4
CDR3 protein: CASSPMESEETQYF; CDR3 DNA: TGTGCCAGCAGCCCAATGGAGTCGGAAGAGACCCAGTACTTC; clone size: few; V gene: TRBV28; D gene: -; J gene: TRBJ2-5
CDR3 protein: CSVETGTGVYGYTF; CDR3 DNA: TGCAGCGTTGAAACGGGGACAGGGGTGTATGGCTACACCTTC; clone size: -; V gene: TRBV29-1; D gene: TRBD1; J gene: TRBJ1-2
CDR3 protein: CASSIVTGANQPQHF; CDR3 DNA: TGTGCCAGTAGTATAGTAACAGGCGCAAATCAGCCCCAGCATTTT; clone size: -; V gene: TRBV19; D gene: -; J gene: TRBJ1-5
CDR3 protein: CASSQVWTGWEKLFF; CDR3 DNA: TGCGCCAGCAGCCAAGTCTGGACAGGGTGGGAAAAACTGTTTTTT; clone size: few; V gene: TRBV4-1; D gene: TRBD1; J gene: TRBJ1-4
CDR3 protein: CASSRTGDYGYTF; CDR3 DNA: TGTGCCAGCAGCCGGACAGGAGACTATGGCTACACCTTC; clone size: few; V gene: TRBV5-4; D gene: TRBD1; J gene: TRBJ1-2
CDR3 protein: CASSGLGEAYF; CDR3 DNA: TGTGCCAGCAGTGGCCTTGGGGAGGCGTACTTC; clone size: few; V gene: TRBV25-1; D gene: -; J gene: TRBJ2-7
CDR3 protein: CASRSRGQETQYF; CDR3 DNA: TGTGCCAGTAGAAGTCGGGGGCAAGAGACCCAGTACTTC; clone size: few; V gene: TRBV19; D gene: -; J gene: TRBJ2-5
CDR3 protein: CASSGGQGQGQPQHF; CDR3 DNA: TGTGCCAGCAGCGGAGGACAGGGCCAAGGTCAGCCCCAGCATTTT; clone size: -; V gene: TRBV9; D gene: TRBD1; J gene: TRBJ1-5
CDR3 protein: CASRVTTGANEKLFF; CDR3 DNA: TGTGCCAGCAGGGTCACGACAGGGGCTAATGAAAAACTGTTTTTT; clone size: few; V gene: TRBV11-2; D gene: TRBD1; J gene: TRBJ1-4
CDR3 protein: CASSNQQYNEQFF; CDR3 DNA: TGTGCCAGCAGCAATCAACAGTACAATGAGCAGTTCTTC; clone size: -; V gene: TRBV9; D gene: -; J gene: TRBJ2-1
CDR3 protein: CASSSSTANEQFF; CDR3 DNA: TGTGCCAGCAGCTCGAGCACCGCTAATGAGCAGTTCTTC; clone size: few; V gene: TRBV7-9; D gene: -; J gene: TRBJ2-1
CDR3 protein: CASSPLARNTEAFF; CDR3 DNA: TGTGCCAGCTCACCATTAGCCAGGAACACTGAAGCTTTCTTT; clone size: few; V gene: TRBV18; D gene: -; J gene: TRBJ1-1